This T cell receptor (beta chain) was recorded in a study of shared clonotypes between healthy human individuals. In germline, CDR1 is SGHAT, CDR2 FQNNGV. The CDR3 runs 16 residues. V was clipped by 2 bases and J by 3 bases, with 16 bases between them. Only in-frame clones appear in the TCRdb table, and some are missing; sequencing was by immunoSEQ multiplex PCR. The sample includes fewer than 1 million clones, 95% to 97% seen only once; the top ten take around 0.21%. CD8 cells classed as naive were CD45RO-negative and positively selected for CCR7, excluding terminally differentiated effector memory CD45RA+ cells.

The sequence was collected from a man aged 25-45 years in good health. The V gene is TRBV11-2, the J gene TRBJ2-5, with D possibly being TRBD1 (5 bases). Material for sequencing was naive CD8+ T cells sorted from blood. The CDR3 coding sequence is TGTGCCAGCAGCTTACCTATGGGGCAGAATAAAGAGACCCAGTACTTC. Its translation is CASSLPMGQNKETQYF.